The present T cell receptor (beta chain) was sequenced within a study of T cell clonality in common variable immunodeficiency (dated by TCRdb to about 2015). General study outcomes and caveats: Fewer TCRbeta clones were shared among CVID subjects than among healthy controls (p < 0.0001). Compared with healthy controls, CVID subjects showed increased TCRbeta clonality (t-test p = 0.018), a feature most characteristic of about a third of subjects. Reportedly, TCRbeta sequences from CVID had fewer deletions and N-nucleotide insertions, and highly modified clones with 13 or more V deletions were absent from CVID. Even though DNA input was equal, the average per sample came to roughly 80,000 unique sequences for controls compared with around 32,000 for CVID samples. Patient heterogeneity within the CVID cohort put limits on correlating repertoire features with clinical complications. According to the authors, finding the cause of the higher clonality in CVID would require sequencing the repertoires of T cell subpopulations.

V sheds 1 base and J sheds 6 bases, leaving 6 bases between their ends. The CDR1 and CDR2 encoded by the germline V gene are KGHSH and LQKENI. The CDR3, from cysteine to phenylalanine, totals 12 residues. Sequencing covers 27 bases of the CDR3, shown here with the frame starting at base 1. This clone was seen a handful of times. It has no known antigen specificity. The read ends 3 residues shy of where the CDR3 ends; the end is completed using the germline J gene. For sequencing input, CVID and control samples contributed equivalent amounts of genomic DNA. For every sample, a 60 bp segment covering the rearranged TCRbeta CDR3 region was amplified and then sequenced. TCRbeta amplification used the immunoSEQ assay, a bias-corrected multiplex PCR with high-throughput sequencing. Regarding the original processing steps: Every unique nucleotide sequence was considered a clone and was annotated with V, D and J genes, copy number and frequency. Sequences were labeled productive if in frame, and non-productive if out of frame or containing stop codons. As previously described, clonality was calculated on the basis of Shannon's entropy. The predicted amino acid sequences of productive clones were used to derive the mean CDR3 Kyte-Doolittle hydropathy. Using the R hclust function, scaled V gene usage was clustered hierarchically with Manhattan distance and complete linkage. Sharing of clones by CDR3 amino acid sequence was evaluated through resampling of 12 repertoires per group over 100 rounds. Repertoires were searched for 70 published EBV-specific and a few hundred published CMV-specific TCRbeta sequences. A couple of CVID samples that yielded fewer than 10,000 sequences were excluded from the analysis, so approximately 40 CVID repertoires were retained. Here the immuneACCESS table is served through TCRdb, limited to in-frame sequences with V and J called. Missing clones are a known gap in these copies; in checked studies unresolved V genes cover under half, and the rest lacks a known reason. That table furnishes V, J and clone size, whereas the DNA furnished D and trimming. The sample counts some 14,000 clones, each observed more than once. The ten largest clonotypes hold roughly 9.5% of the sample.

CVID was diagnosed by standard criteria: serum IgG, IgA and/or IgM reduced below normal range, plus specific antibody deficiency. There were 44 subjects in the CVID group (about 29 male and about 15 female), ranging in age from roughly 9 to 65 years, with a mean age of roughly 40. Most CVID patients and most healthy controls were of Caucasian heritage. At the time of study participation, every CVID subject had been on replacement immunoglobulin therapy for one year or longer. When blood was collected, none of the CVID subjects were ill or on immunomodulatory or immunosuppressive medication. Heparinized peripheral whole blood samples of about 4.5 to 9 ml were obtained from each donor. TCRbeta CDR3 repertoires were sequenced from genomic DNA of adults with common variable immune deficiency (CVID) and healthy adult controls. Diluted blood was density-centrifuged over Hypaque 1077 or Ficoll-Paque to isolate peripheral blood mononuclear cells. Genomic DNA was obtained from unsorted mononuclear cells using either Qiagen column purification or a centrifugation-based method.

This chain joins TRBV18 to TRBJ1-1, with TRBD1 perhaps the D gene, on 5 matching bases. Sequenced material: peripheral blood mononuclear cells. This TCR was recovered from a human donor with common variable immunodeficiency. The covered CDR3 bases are TGTGCCAGCTCACCACGGGGCTCTGAA. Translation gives CASSPRGSE. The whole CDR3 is CASSPRGSEAFF.